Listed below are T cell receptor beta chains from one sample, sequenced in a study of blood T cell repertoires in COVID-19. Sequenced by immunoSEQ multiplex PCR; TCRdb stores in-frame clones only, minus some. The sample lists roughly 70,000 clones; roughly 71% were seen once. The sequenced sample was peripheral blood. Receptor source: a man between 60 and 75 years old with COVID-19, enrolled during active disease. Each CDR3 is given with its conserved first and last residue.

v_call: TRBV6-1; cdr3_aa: CASSERDYQPQHF
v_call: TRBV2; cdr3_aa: CASRLVPSTDTQYF
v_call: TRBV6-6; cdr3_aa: CASATGTEAGEQYF
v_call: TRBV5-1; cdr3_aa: CASSLLLAGGSTDTQYF
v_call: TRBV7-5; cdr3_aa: CVRSLALRQGLHEQYF
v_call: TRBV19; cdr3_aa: CASSSWTGEETQYF
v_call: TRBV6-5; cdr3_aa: CASSTGGDFDGYTF
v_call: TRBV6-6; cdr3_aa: CASSYSGGAGYGYTF
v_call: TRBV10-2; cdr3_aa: CASTRDRATNSPLHF
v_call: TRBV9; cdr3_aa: CASSTAGGELFF
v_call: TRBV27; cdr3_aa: CASSEWDTQYF
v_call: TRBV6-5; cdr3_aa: CASRTGQIYEQYF
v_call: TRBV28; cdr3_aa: CASTTSTLSYEQYF
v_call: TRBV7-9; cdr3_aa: CASSPTLDSRNNEQFF
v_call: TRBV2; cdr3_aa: CASRGVEADVYEQYF
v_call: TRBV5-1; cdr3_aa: CASNPRGSYEQYF
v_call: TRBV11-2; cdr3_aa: CASGGQGYGANVLTF
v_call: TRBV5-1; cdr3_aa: CASSLVPGSNQPQHF
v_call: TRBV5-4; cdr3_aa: CASSQSGQFYEQYF
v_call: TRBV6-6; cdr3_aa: CASSYGTGGAHEQYF
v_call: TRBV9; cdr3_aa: CASSVGLAEEYEQYF
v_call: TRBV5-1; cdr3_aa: CASSSGFSSTDTQYF
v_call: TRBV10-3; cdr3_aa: CAITGTGDTGELFF
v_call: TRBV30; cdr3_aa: CAWSGWTGYGYTF
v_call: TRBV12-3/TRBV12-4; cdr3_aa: CASSTGHTYEQYF
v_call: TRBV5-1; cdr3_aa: CASSLVQAGANVLTF
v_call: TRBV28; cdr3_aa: CASSLLRTGGDGYTF
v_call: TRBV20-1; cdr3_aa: CSASGGEAFF
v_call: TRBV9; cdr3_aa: CASSSDSTDTQYF
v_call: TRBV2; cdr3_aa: CASSEAARGNEQYF
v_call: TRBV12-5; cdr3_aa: CASGLQINEQFF
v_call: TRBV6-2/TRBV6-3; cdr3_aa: CASSYSREGQFF
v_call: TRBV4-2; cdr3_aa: CASSQDRVDTIYF
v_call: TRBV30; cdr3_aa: CAWSVPGGETQYF
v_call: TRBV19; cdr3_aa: CASRPTQGWSEKLFF
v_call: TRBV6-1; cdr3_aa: CASSEVAGDNSPLHF